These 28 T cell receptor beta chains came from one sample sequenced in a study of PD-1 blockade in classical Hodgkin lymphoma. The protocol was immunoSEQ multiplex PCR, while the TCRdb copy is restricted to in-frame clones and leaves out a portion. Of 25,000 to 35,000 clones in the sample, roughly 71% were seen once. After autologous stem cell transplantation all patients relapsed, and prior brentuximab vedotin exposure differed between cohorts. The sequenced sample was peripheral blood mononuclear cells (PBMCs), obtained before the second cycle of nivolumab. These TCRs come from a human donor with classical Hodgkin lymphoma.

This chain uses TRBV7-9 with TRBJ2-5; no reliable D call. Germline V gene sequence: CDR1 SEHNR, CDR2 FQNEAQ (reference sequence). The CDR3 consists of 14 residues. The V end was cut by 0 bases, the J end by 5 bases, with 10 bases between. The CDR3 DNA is TGTGCCAGCAGCTTAGCGCAGCTATTGGAGACCCAGTACTTC. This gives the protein CASSLAQLLETQYF.

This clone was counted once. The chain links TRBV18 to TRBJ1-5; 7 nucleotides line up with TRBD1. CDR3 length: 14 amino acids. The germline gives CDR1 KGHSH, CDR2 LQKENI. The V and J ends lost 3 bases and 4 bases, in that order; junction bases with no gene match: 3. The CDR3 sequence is CASSPKTGNQPQHF. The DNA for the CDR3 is TGTGCCAGCTCACCGAAGACAGGGAATCAGCCCCAGCATTTT.

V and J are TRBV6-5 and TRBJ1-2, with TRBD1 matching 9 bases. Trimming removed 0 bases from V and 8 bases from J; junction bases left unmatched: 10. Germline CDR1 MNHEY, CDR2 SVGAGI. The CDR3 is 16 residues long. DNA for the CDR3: TGTGCCAGCAGTTACTCAAAACTGGGACAGGGCGGGGGCTACACCTTC. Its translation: CASSYSKLGQGGGYTF.

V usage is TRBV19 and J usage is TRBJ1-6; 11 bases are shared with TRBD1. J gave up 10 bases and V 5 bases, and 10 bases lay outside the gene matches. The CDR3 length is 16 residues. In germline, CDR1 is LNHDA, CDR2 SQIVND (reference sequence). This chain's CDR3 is CASSHPLGTGGSPLHF. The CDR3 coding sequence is TGTGCCAGTAGTCACCCGCTGGGGACAGGGGGATCACCCCTCCACTTT.

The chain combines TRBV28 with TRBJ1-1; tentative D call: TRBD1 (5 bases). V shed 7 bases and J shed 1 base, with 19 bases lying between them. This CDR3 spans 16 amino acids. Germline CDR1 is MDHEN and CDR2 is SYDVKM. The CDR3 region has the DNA TGTGCCAGCACCCCCGCAGGGAGGCCGCCGAACACTGAAGCTTTCTTT. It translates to CASTPAGRPPNTEAFF. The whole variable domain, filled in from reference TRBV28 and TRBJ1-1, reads DVKVTQSSRYLVKRTGEKVFLECVQDMDHENMFWYRQDPGLGLRLIYFSYDVKMKEKGDIPEGYSVSREKKERFSLILESASTNQTSMYLCASTPAGRPPNTEAFFGQGTRLTVV.

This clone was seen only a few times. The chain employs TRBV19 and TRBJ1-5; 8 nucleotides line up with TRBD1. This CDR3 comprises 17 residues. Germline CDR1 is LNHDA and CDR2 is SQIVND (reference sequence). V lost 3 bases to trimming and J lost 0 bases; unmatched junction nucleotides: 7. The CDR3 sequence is CASSIQGAIHSNQPQHF. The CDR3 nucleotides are TGTGCCAGTAGTATTCAGGGGGCGATTCATAGCAATCAGCCCCAGCATTTT.

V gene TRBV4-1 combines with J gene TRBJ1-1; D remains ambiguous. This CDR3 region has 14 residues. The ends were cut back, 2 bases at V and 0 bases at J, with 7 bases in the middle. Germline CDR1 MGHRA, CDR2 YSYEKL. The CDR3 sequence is CASSQPTVNTEAFF. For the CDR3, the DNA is TGCGCCAGCAGCCAACCCACAGTGAACACTGAAGCTTTCTTT.

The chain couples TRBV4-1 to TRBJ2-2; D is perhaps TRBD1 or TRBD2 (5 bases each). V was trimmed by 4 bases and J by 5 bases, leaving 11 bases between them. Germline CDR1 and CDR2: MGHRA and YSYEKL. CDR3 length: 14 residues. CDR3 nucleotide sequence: TGCGCCAGCAGCCGCGACAGACTAACCGGGGAGCTGTTTTTT. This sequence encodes CASSRDRLTGELFF.

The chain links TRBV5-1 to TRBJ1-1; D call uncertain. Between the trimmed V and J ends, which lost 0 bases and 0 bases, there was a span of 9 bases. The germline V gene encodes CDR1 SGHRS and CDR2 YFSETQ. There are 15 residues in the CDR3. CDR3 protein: CASSLGEFMNTEAFF. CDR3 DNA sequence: TGCGCCAGCAGCTTGGGAGAGTTCATGAACACTGAAGCTTTCTTT.

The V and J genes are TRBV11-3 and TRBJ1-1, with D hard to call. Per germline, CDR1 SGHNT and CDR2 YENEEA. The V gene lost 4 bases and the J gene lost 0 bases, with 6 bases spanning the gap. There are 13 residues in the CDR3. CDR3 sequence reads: CASSYGMNTEAFF. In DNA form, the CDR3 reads TGTGCCAGCAGCTACGGAATGAACACTGAAGCTTTCTTT.

Here the CDR3 reads CASRNVVTNEQFF. CDR3 coding DNA: TGTGCCAGCAGAAATGTAGTGACCAATGAGCAGTTCTTC. The chain recombines TRBV28 with TRBJ2-1, with unresolved D. This CDR3 region has 13 residues. The germline V gene encodes CDR1 MDHEN and CDR2 SYDVKM. Trimming shortened V by 6 bases and J by 6 bases, and 12 bases separated the two germline ends.

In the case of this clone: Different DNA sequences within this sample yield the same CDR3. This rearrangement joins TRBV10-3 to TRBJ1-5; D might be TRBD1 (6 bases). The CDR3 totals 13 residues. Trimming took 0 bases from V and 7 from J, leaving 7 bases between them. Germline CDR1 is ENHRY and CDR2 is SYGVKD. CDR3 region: CAISESTGQPQHF. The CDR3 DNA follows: TGTGCCATCAGTGAGTCGACAGGACAGCCCCAGCATTTT.

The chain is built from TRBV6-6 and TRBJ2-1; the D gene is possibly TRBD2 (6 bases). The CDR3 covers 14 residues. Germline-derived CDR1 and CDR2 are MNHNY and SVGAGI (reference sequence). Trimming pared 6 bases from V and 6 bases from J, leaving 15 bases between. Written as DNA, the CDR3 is TGTGCCAGCAGCGCGAGGCGGGGAGTCAATGAGCAGTTCTTC. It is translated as CASSARRGVNEQFF.

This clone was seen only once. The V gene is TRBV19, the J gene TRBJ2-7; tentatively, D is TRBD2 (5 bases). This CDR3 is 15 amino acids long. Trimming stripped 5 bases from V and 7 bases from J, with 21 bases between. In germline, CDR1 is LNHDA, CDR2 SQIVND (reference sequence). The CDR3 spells CASSPSGINSREQYF. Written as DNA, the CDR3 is TGTGCCAGTAGTCCCTCCGGGATAAATTCCAGGGAGCAGTACTTC.

The CDR3 spells CASSLGATDTQYF. The CDR3 DNA reads as TGTGCCAGCAGCTTGGGGGCAACAGATACGCAGTATTTT. The chain couples TRBV5-4 to TRBJ2-3; D ambiguous. The CDR3 is made up of 13 amino acids. Germline V gives CDR1 SGHNT, CDR2 YYREEE (reference sequence). V was shortened by 0 bases and J by 3 bases, with 5 bases between the two germline ends.

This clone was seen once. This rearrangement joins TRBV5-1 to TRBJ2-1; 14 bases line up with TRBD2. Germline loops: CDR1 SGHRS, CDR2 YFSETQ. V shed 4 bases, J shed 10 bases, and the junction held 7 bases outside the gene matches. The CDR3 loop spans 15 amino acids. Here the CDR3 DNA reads TGCGCCAGCAGCCCCGGACTAGCGGGAGGAGGCGAGCAGTTCTTC. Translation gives CASSPGLAGGGEQFF.

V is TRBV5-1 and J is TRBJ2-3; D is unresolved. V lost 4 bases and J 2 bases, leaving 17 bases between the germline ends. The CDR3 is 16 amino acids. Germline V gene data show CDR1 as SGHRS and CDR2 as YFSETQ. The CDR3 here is CASSLGPPHLTDTQYF. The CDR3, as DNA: TGCGCCAGCAGCCTCGGGCCTCCTCATCTCACAGATACGCAGTATTTT.

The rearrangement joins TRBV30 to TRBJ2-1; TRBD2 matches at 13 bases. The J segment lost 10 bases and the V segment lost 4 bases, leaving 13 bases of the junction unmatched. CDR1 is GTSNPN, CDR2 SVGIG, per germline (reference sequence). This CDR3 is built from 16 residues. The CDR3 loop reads CAWNNLRTSGSGEQFF. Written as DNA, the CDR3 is TGTGCCTGGAACAACCTACGGACTAGCGGGAGCGGGGAGCAGTTCTTC.

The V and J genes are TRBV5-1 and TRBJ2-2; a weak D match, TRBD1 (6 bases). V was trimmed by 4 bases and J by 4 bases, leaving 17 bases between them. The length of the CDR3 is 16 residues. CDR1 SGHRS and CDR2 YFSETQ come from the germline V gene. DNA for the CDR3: TGCGCCAGCAGCCCACTAGGGGACACTGGCACCGGGGAGCTGTTTTTT. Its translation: CASSPLGDTGTGELFF.

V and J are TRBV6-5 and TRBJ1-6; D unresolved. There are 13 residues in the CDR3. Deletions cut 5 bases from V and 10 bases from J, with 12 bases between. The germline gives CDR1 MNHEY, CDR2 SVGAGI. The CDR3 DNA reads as TGTGCCAGCAGTCCCCGGACGGAGTCACCCCTCCACTTT. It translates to CASSPRTESPLHF.

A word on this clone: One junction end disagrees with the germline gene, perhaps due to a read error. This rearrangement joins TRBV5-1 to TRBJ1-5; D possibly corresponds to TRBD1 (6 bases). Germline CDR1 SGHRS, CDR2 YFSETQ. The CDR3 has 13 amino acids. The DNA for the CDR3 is TGCGCCAGCAGCTTATCCGGACAGAGCCCCCAAGAGTGG. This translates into CASSLSGQSPQEW.

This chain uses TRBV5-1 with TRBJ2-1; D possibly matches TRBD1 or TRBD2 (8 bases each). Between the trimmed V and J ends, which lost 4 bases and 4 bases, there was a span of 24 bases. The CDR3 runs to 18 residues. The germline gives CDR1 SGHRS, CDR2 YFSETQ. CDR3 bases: TGCGCCAGCAGCAACTATAGGACAGGGCGGGGGGATTACAATGAGCAGTTCTTC. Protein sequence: CASSNYRTGRGDYNEQFF.

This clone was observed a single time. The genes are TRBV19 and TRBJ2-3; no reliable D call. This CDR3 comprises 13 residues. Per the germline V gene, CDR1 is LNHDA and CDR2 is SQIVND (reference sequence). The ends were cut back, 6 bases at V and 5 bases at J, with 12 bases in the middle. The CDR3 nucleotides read TGTGCCAGTAGCCTGGACGCTGTAGATACGCAGTATTTT. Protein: CASSLDAVDTQYF.

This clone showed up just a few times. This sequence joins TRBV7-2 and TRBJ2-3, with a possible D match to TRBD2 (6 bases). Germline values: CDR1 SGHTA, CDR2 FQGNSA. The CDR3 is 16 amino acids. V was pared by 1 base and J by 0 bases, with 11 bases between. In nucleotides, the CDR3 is TGTGCCAGCAGCTTAGAGCCAGGGACTAGCACAGATACGCAGTATTTT. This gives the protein CASSLEPGTSTDTQYF.

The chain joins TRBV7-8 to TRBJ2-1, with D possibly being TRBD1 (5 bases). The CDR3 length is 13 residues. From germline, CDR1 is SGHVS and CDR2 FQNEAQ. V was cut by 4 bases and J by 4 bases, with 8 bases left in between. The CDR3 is CASSSTEYNEQFF. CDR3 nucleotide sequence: TGTGCCAGCAGCTCGACAGAGTACAATGAGCAGTTCTTC.

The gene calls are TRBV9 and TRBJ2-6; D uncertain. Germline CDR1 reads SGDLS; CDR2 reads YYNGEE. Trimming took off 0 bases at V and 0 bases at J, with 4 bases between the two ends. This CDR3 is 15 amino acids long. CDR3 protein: CASSVAVSGANVLTF. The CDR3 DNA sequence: TGTGCCAGCAGCGTAGCTGTCTCTGGGGCCAACGTCCTGACTTTC.

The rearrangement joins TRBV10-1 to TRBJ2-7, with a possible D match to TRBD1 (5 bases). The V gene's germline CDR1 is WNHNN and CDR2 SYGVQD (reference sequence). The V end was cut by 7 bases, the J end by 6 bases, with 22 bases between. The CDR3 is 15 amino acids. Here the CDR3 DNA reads TGCGCCAGCATTCAGGGTGACCACTTTTTCGGCGAGCAGTACTTC. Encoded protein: CASIQGDHFFGEQYF.

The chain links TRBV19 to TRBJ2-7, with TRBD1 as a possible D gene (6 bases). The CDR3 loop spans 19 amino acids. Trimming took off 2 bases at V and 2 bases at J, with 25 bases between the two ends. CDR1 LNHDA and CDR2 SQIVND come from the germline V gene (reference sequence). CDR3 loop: CASSIWTAGISSGPYEQYF. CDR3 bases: TGTGCCAGTAGTATATGGACAGCAGGGATTAGTTCGGGACCCTACGAGCAGTACTTC.